The subject of this entry is one T cell receptor beta chain. The antigen is undetermined. These data come from a study of graft-versus-host responses after intestinal transplantation. This CDR3 has 15 amino acids. Germline trimming cut 4 bases from V and 2 bases from J; bases unmatched to any gene: 9. CDR1 is GTSNPN and CDR2 is SVGIG in the germline V gene (reference sequence). Libraries were prepared by immunoSEQ multiplex PCR; TCRdb keeps only in-frame clonotypes and omits some of them. The sample consists of about 90,000 clones, approximately 90% of them appearing once. Study outcomes and limitations: In recipient marrow, GvH clones were found, and some appeared first in ileum or blood. High graft-versus-host to host-versus-graft clonal ratios were found in allografts of patients who had graft-donor T cell macrochimerism. GvH clone levels peaked in circulation, and this peak was associated with early post-transplant HvG declines.

The sequencing used unstimulated CD4+ T cells sorted from spleen or lymph node cells, collected before transplant. The chain recombines TRBV30 with TRBJ1-2; 8 nucleotides agree with TRBD1. This sequence was found in a human donor who was the organ donor for an intestinal transplant. In DNA form, the CDR3 reads TGTGCCTGGATGACCCTCCGACAGGGGAACTATGGCTACACCTTC. It encodes CAWMTLRQGNYGYTF.